This record looks at one TCR beta chain sequence and its context. The antigen remains unidentified. A much larger clone lies a single base off, so this may be a read error. TCR beta cDNA was reverse-transcribed from 400 to 500 ng of total RNA. The reaction used a constant-region primer and ProtoScript II reverse transcriptase. Libraries for TCR beta were built through three nested multiplex PCR rounds, which together made up a slightly modified ARM-PCR procedure. Both of the initial two PCR rounds ran for about 9 cycles and employed TRBV1-TRBV30 forward primers alongside a C-beta reverse primer. Each CDR3 protein is one row after TCRdb ran MiXCR on the multiplex PCR reads. Of hundreds of thousands of distinct CDR3 sequences listed, 50% to 60% were seen once; the top ten hold about 18%. The data were taken from a study of tumor-infiltrating lymphocytes in primary liver carcinoma. On the study more broadly: Productive TCRbeta reads per sample were roughly 3.5 to 7.13 million, not differing by tissue. Study-wide results and limits: Blood trailed tumors significantly in top-250-clone fraction (p = 0.039). Relative to tumor region pairs, the tumor-adjacent and tumor-blood pairs showed overlap that was lower. There was no comparison of CD4+ and CD8+ repertoires, as samples were bulk unsorted.

CDR1 SGHAT and CDR2 FQNNGV come from the germline V gene. The CDR3 is 16 amino acids. Blood RNA originated from unsorted whole blood, with germline DNA additionally extracted. The specimen was peripheral blood. The chain employs TRBV11-2 and TRBJ2-2; D might be TRBD1 (8 bases). This clonotype was sampled from a woman aged 25-40 years with primary liver carcinoma and hepatitis B virus infection. As DNA, the CDR3 is TGTGCCAGCAGTCGAAATACAGGGGGGGACACCGGGGAGCCGTTTTTT. Its protein is CASSRNTGGDTGEPFF.